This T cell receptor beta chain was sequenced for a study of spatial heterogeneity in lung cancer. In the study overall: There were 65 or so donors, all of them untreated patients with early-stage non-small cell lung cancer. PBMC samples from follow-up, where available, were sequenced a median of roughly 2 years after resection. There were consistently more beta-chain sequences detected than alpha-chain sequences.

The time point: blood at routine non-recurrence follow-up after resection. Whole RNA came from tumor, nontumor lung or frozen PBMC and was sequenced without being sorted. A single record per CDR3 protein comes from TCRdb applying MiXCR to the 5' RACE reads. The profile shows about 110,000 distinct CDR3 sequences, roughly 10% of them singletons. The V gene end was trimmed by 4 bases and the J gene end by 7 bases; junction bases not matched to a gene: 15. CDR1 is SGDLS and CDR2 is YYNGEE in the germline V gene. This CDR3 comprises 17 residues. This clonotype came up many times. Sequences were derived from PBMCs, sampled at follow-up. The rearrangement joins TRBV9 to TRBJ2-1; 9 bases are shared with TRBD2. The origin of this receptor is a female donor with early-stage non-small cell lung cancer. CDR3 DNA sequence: TGTGCCAGCAGCAAGACATTTAGCGGGAGTAAGTTAAATGAGCAGTTCTTC. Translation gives CASSKTFSGSKLNEQFF.